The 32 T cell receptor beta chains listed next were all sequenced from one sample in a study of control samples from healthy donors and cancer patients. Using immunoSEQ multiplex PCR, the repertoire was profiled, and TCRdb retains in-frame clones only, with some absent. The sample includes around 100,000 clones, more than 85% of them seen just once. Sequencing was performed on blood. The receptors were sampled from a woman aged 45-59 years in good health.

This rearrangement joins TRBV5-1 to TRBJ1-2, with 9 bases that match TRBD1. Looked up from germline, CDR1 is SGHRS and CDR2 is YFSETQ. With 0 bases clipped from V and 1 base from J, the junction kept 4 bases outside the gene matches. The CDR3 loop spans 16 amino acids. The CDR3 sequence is CASSLAGTGINYGYTF. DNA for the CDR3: TGCGCCAGCAGCTTGGCCGGGACAGGGATTAACTATGGCTACACCTTC.

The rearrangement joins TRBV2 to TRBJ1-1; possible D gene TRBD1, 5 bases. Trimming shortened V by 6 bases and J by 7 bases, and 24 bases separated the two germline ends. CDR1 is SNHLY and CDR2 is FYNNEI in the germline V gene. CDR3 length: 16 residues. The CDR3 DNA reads TGTGCCAGCAGATACAAGACAGAACAACTACAACTTGAAGCTTTCTTT. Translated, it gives CASRYKTEQLQLEAFF.

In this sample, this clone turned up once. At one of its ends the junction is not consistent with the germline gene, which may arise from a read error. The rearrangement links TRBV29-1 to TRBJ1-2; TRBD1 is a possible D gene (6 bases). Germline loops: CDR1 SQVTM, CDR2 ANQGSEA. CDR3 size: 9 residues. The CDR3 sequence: CSVGGQSFF. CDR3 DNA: TGCAGCGTAGGGGGTCAATCCTTCTTC.

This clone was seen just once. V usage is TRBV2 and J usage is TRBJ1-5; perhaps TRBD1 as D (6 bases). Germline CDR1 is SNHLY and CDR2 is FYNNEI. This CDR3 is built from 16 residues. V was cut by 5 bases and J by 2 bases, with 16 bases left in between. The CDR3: CASSQKRGSGNQPQHF. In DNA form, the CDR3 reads TGTGCCAGCAGTCAAAAAAGGGGGAGCGGCAATCAGCCCCAGCATTTT.

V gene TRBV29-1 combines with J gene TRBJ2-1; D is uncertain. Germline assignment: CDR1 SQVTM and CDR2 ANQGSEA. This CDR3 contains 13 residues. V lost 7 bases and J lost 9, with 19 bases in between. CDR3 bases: TGCAGCGCCCGTCCCCTCCTGGGTGCTGAGCAGTTCTTC. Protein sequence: CSARPLLGAEQFF.

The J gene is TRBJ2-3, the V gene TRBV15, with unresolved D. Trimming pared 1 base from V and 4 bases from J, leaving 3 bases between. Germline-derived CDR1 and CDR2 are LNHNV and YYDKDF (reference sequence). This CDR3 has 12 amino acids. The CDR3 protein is CATSRGPDTQYF. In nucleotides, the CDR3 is TGTGCCACCAGCAGAGGCCCAGATACGCAGTATTTT.

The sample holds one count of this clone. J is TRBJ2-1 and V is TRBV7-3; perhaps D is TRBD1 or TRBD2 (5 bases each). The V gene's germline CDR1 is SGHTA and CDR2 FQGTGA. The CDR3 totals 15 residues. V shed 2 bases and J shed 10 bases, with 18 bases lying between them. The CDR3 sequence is CASSLVAGGEWEQFF. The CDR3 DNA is TGTGCCAGCAGCTTAGTGGCTGGGGGTGAGTGGGAGCAGTTCTTC. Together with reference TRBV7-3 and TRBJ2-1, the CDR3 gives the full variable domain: GAGVSQTPSNKVTEKGKYVELRCDPISGHTALYWYRQSLGQGPEFLIYFQGTGAADDSGLPNDRFFAVRPEGSVSTLKIQRTERGDSAVYLCASSLVAGGEWEQFFGPGTRLTVL.

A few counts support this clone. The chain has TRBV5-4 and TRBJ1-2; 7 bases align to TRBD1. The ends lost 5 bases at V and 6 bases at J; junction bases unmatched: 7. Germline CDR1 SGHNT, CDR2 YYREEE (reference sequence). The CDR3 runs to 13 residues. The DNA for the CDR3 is TGTGCCAGCAGGATGGAGGGGGCTAATGGCTACACCTTC. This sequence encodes CASRMEGANGYTF.

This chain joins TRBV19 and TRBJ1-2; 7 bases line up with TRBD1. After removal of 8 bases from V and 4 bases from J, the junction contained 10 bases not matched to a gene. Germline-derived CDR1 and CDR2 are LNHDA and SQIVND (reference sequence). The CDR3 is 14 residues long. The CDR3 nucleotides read TGTGCCAGTGAAGGGGGCGCCTCAAGCTATGGCTACACCTTC. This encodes CASEGGASSYGYTF.

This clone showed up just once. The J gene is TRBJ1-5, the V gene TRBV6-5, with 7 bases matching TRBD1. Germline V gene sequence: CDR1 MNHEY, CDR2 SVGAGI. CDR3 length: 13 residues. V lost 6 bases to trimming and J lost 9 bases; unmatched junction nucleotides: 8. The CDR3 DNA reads TGTGCCAGCAGAGACGAGGGGGCGCGGCCCCAGCATTTT. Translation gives CASRDEGARPQHF.

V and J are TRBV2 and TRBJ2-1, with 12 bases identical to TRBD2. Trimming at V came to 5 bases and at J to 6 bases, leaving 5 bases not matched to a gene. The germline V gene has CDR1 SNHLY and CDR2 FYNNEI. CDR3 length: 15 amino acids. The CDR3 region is CASSSLAGGPNEQFF. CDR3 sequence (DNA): TGTGCCAGCAGTTCCCTAGCGGGAGGGCCCAATGAGCAGTTCTTC.

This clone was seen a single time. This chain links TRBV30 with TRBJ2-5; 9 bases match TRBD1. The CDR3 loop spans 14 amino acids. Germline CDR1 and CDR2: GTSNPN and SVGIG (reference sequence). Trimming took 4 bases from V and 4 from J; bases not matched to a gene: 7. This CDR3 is CAWNRQGGGETQYF. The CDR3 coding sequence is TGTGCCTGGAATCGACAGGGGGGTGGAGAGACCCAGTACTTC.

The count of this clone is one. CDR3 residues: CAFNRGIYSPLHF. CDR3 in DNA: TGTGCCTTTAACAGGGGAATCTATTCACCCCTCCACTTT. The chain couples TRBV30 to TRBJ1-6; 7 bases match TRBD1. The V gene's germline CDR1 is GTSNPN and CDR2 SVGIG (reference sequence). This CDR3 is built from 13 residues. The V and J ends lost 7 bases and 8 bases, in that order; junction bases with no gene match: 8.

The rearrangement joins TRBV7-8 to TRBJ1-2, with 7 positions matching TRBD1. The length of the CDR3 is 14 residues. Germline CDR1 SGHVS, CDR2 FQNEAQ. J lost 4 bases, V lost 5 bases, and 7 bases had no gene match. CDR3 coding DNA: TGTGCCAGCAGCCACCGGGACAGAAGCTATGGCTACACCTTC. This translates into CASSHRDRSYGYTF. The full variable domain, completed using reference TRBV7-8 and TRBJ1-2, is GAGVSQSPRYKVAKRGQDVALRCDPISGHVSLFWYQQALGQGPEFLTYFQNEAQLDKSGLPSDRFFAERPEGSVSTLKIQRTQQEDSAVYLCASSHRDRSYGYTFGSGTRLTVV.

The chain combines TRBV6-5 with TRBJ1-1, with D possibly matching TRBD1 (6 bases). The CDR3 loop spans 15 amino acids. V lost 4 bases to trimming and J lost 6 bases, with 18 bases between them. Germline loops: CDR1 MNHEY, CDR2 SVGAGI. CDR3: CASSSGGAGEAEAFF. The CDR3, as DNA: TGTGCCAGCAGTTCGGGGGGCGCGGGAGAGGCTGAAGCTTTCTTT.

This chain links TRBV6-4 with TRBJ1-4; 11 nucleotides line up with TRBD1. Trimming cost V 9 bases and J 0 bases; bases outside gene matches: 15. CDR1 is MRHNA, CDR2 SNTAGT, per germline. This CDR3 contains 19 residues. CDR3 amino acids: CARQGAPGQGEPTNEKLFF. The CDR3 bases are TGTGCCAGGCAGGGAGCTCCGGGACAGGGGGAACCAACTAATGAAAAACTGTTTTTT.

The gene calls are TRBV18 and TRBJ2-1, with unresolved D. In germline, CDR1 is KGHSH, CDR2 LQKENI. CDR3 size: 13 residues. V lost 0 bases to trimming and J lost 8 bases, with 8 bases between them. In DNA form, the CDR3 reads TGTGCCAGCTCACCACCGACCTTTGATGAGCAGTTCTTC. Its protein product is CASSPPTFDEQFF.

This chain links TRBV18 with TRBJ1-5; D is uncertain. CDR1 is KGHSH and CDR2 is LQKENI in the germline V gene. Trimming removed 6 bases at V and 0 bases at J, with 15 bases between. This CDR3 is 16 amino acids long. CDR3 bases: TGTGCCAGCTCCGGACCGGGGTGGGGTAGCAATCAGCCCCAGCATTTT. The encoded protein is CASSGPGWGSNQPQHF.

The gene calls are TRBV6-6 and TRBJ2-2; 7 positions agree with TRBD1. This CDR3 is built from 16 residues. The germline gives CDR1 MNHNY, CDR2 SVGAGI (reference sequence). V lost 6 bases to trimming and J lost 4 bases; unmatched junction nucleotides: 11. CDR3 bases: TGTGCCAGCAGACCCAGGGGGTTTGCGAGCACCGGGGAGCTGTTTTTT. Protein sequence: CASRPRGFASTGELFF.

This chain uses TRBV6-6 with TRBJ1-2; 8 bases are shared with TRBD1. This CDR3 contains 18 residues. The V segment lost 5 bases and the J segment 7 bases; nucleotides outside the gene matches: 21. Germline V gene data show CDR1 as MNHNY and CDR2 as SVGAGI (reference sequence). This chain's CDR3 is CASSQWVLTKTGVGGYTF. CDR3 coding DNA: TGTGCCAGCAGTCAATGGGTCCTTACCAAGACAGGGGTCGGTGGCTACACCTTC.

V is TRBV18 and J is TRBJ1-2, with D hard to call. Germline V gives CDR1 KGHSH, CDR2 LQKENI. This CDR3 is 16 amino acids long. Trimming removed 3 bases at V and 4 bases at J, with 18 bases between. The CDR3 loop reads CASSPDLGRRAYGYTF. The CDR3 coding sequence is TGTGCCAGCTCACCGGATTTGGGCAGGAGGGCCTATGGCTACACCTTC.

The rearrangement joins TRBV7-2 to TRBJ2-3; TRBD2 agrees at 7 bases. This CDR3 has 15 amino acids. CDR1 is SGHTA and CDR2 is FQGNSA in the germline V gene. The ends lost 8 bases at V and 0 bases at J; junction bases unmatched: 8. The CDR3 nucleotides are TGTGCCAGCCGACGCGAGCGGGGTAGCACAGATACGCAGTATTTT. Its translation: CASRRERGSTDTQYF.

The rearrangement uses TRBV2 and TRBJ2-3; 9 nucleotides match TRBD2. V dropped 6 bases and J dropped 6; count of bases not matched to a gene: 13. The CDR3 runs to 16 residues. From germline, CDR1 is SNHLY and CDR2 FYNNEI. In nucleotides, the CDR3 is TGTGCCAGCAGCGAAAACGGCGGGGGGGCGGCGGATACGCAGTATTTT. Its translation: CASSENGGGAADTQYF.

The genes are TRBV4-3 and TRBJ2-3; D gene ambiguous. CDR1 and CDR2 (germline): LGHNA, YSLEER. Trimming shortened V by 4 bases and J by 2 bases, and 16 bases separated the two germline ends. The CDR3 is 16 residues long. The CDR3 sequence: CASSLSFYSDTDTQYF. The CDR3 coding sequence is TGCGCCAGCAGCCTGAGCTTTTACTCCGACACAGATACGCAGTATTTT.

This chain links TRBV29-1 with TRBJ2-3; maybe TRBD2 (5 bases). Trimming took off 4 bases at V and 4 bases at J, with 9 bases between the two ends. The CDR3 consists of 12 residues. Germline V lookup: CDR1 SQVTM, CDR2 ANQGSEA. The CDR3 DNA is TGCAGCGTTGTCCGGCGGGCAGATACGCAGTATTTT. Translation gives CSVVRRADTQYF.

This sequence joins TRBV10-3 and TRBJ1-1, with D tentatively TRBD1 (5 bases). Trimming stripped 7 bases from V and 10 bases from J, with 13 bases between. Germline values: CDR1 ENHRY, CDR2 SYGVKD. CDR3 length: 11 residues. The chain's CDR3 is CAINNGRVAFF. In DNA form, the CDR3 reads TGTGCCATCAATAATGGCAGGGTAGCTTTCTTT.

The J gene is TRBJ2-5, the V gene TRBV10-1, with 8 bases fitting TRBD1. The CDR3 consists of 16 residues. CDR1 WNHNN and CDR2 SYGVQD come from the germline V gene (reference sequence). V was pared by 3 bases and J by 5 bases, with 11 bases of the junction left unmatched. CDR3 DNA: TGCGCCAGCAGTGACGCGGGACAGGCCTCTAGGGAGACCCAGTACTTC. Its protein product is CASSDAGQASRETQYF.

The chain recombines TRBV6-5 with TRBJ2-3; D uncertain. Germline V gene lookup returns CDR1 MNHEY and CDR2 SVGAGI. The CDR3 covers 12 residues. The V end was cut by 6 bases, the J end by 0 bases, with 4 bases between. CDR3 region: CASRDSTDTQYF. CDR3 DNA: TGTGCCAGCAGAGATAGCACAGATACGCAGTATTTT.

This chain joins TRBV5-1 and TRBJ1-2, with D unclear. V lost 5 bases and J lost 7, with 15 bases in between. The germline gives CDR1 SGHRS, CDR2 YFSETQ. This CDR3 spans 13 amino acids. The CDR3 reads CASRKGSEFGYTF. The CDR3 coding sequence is TGCGCCAGCAGGAAGGGTTCGGAATTTGGCTACACCTTC.

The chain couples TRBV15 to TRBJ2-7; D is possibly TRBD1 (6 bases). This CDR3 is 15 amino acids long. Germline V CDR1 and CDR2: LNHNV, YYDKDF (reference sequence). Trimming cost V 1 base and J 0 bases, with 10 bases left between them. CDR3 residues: CATSRVHRDSYEQYV. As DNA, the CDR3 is TGTGCCACCAGCAGAGTTCACAGGGACTCCTACGAGCAGTACGTC.

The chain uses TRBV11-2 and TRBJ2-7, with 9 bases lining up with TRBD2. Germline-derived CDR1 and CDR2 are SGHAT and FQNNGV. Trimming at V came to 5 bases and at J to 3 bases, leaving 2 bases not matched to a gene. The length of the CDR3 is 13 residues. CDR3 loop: CASSPSGVYEQYV. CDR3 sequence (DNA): TGTGCCAGCAGCCCTAGCGGGGTCTACGAGCAGTACGTC.

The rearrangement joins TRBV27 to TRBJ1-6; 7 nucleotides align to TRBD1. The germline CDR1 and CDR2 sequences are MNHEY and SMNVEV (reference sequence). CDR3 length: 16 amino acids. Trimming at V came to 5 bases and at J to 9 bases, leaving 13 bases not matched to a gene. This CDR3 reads CASSAQGRISSSPLHF. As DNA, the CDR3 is TGTGCCAGCAGTGCACAGGGGAGGATCAGCAGTTCACCCCTCCACTTT.